This T cell receptor beta chain was recorded in a study of shared clonotypes between healthy human individuals. Study context: The people who gave samples were a couple of women and three men aged 18 to 49. CD4 naive and memory got three plates each, CD8 naive two, CD8 memory one.

Only CD45RO-negative cells positively selected for CCR7 counted as naive CD8 cells, so terminally differentiated effector memory CD45RA+ cells were excluded. Each subset's genomic DNA was split evenly across several immunoSEQ plates. TCRdb's copy holds only in-frame clones and misses some; the assay was immunoSEQ multiplex PCR. The data show about 2 million clones, with approximately 94% seen just once and 1% to 1.5% held by the top ten. Whole-study findings and limits: Few donors restricted represented genetic and exposure-history diversity.

Note on this clone: The antigen is unknown.

The trim removed 5 bases at V and 7 bases at J, leaving 10 bases unmatched. Germline CDR1 is SGDLS and CDR2 is YYNGEE. The CDR3 runs to 15 residues. The receptor comes from a man aged 18 to 29 in good health. V and J are TRBV9 and TRBJ2-1, with 9 bases lining up with TRBD1. Sample: naive CD8+ T cells sorted from blood. The CDR3: CASSLDGTGWNEQFF. DNA of the CDR3: TGTGCCAGCAGTCTAGACGGGACAGGGTGGAATGAGCAGTTCTTC.